The T cell receptor beta chain described here comes from a study of early T cells in non-severe SARS-CoV-2 infection. Deletions cut 6 bases from V and 0 bases from J, with 10 bases between. The CDR3 loop spans 14 amino acids. In TCRdb, the 5' RACE reads were re-called with MiXCR into one record per CDR3 protein. The data hold roughly 43,000 distinct CDR3 sequences, with roughly 5% observed a single time. The sample holds many counts of this clonotype. The sequence was collected from an adult who was a healthcare worker with PCR-confirmed SARS-CoV-2 infection or an uninfected control (not recorded which). This sample comprised whole blood, obtained at baseline. V and J are TRBV12-3 or TRBV12-4 and TRBJ2-3; D may be TRBD1 (5 bases). The CDR3 spells CASSVGPSTDTQYF. In DNA, the CDR3 is TGTGCCAGCAGCGTGGGGCCGAGCACAGATACGCAGTATTTT.